Presented here are 22 T cell receptor beta chains from one specimen sequenced in a study of post-analysis software for immune sequencing data. Study outcomes and limitations: Comparison of patients with controls showed five TRBV segments more frequent in patients, TRBV5-6, TRBV5-1 and TRBV20-1 among them.

Their specific antigens are unknown. Researchers reported that TCR beta cDNA libraries carried unique molecular identifiers. TCRdb itself ran the PCR reads through MiXCR, one entry per CDR3 protein. Found here are roughly 730,000 distinct CDR3 sequences, 25% to 30% of them singletons; the top ten hold 0.56%. Sequencing input: blood. The receptors come from a girl between 10 and 17 years old with multiple sclerosis.

This clonotype was counted only a few times. The CDR3 region is CASSQDWAGRVDTQYF. The CDR3 DNA reads as TGTGCCAGCAGCCAAGATTGGGCAGGGAGGGTAGATACGCAGTATTTT. The rearrangement uses TRBV4-2 and TRBJ2-3; 7 bases map to TRBD2. V was clipped by 0 bases and J by 5 bases; unmatched bases: 8. CDR1 LGHNA and CDR2 YNFKEQ come from the germline V gene. This CDR3 contains 16 residues.

This clonotype was recorded at least ten times. V and J are TRBV10-3 and TRBJ2-7; tentatively, D is TRBD1 (6 bases). Deletions cut 10 bases from V and 5 bases from J, with 15 bases between. The CDR3 sequence is 12 residues long. From germline, CDR1 is ENHRY and CDR2 SYGVKD. The CDR3 is CATGPQGNEQYF. CDR3 bases: TGTGCCACCGGACCCCAGGGGAACGAGCAGTACTTC.

The chain has TRBV20-1 and TRBJ1-2; no clear D. This CDR3 contains 13 residues. Germline V gene lookup returns CDR1 DFQATT and CDR2 SNEGSKA (reference sequence). The CDR3 loop reads CRCGPDPNYGYTF. The CDR3 nucleotides read TGCAGATGTGGCCCGGACCCCAACTATGGCTACACCTTC.

This clonotype was counted between two and nine times. The chain links TRBV20-1 to TRBJ2-3; D possibly corresponds to TRBD1 (6 bases). CDR3 size: 16 residues. CDR1 is DFQATT, CDR2 SNEGSKA, per germline (reference sequence). V was clipped by 5 bases and J by 2 bases, with 20 bases between them. The DNA for the CDR3 is TGCAGTGCTGAGGGGGACACGCCGGGGAACACAGATACGCAGTATTTT. Translated: CSAEGDTPGNTDTQYF.

In its sample, this clonotype was seen a few times. The chain carries TRBV6-1 and TRBJ1-1; D gene uncertain. Trimming removed 6 bases from V and 1 base from J, with 15 bases in between. The CDR3 has 15 residues. Germline-derived CDR1 and CDR2 are MNHNS and SASEGT. CDR3 protein: CASRDKYGRNTEAFF. The CDR3 bases are TGTGCCAGCAGAGATAAGTACGGTCGGAACACTGAAGCTTTCTTT.

This clonotype showed up just a few times. This chain joins TRBV7-2 and TRBJ2-5; D is undetermined. This CDR3 is 12 amino acids long. From germline, CDR1 is SGHTA and CDR2 FQGNSA. Trimming stripped 2 bases from V and 5 bases from J, with 6 bases between. CDR3 loop: CASSLHAETQYF. The CDR3 DNA sequence: TGTGCCAGCAGCTTACATGCCGAGACCCAGTACTTC.

V usage is TRBV6-2 or TRBV6-3 and J usage is TRBJ2-7; 10 nucleotides match TRBD1. The length of the CDR3 is 14 residues. CDR1 is MNHEY, CDR2 SVGEGT, per germline. V lost 0 bases, J lost 6 bases, and 2 bases stayed unmatched. CDR3 sequence: CASSYSRDRGEQYF. The CDR3 DNA is TGTGCCAGCAGTTACTCGAGGGACAGGGGCGAGCAGTACTTC.

V gene TRBV29-1 combines with J gene TRBJ2-7; TRBD1 matches 8 bases. V lost 8 bases to trimming and J lost 0 bases; unmatched junction nucleotides: 6. The germline gives CDR1 SQVTM, CDR2 ANQGSEA. This CDR3 has 13 amino acids. The CDR3 is CSYTGGFSYEQYF. Written as DNA, the CDR3 is TGCAGCTATACAGGGGGATTCTCCTACGAGCAGTACTTC.

This chain uses TRBV29-1 with TRBJ2-1; 7 nucleotides agree with TRBD1. The trim removed 5 bases at V and 4 bases at J, leaving 8 bases unmatched. This CDR3 spans 14 amino acids. Germline V lookup: CDR1 SQVTM, CDR2 ANQGSEA. The CDR3 region is CSVRDSSNYNEQFF. CDR3 DNA: TGCAGCGTTAGGGACAGCTCCAATTACAATGAGCAGTTCTTC.

This clonotype was detected a few times. V gene TRBV6-6 combines with J gene TRBJ1-5; tentative D call: TRBD1 (6 bases). The CDR3 consists of 15 residues. The V gene lost 5 bases and the J gene lost 9 bases, with 20 bases spanning the gap. Germline assignment: CDR1 MNHNY and CDR2 SVGAGI (reference sequence). The chain's CDR3 is CASSPNRQGSGPQHF. Here the CDR3 DNA reads TGTGCCAGCAGTCCGAACCGGCAGGGGAGTGGGCCCCAGCATTTT.

The genes are TRBV7-8 and TRBJ2-2; D not certain. Trimming stripped 1 base from V and 7 bases from J, with 13 bases between. The germline V gene encodes CDR1 SGHVS and CDR2 FQNEAQ. This CDR3 spans 15 amino acids. CDR3 protein: CASSLVGRPGGELFF. In nucleotides, the CDR3 is TGTGCCAGCAGCTTAGTCGGGCGCCCGGGCGGGGAGCTGTTTTTT. Looking up the rest from reference TRBV7-8 and TRBJ2-2 gives the full variable domain: GAGVSQSPRYKVAKRGQDVALRCDPISGHVSLFWYQQALGQGPEFLTYFQNEAQLDKSGLPSDRFFAERPEGSVSTLKIQRTQQEDSAVYLCASSLVGRPGGELFFGEGSRLTVL.

This clonotype was observed a few times. The chain is built from TRBV10-3 and TRBJ2-6; D perhaps matches TRBD2 (6 bases). The germline V gene has CDR1 ENHRY and CDR2 SYGVKD. The CDR3 is 15 amino acids. Deletions cut 10 bases from V and 0 bases from J, with 13 bases between. CDR3 DNA: TGTGCCACCTGCCGCGGGGACTCTGGGGCCAACGTCCTGACTTTC. Its translation: CATCRGDSGANVLTF.

This clonotype was detected a few times. CDR3 amino acids: CASSTRQLAKNIQYF. CDR3 nucleotides: TGTGCCAGCAGTACTCGACAACTAGCCAAAAACATTCAGTACTTC. The rearrangement joins TRBV5-6 to TRBJ2-4; unclear D gene. There are 15 residues in the CDR3. V lost 5 bases and J 0 bases, leaving 12 bases between the germline ends. Germline V gene sequence: CDR1 SGHDT, CDR2 YYEEEE. The whole variable domain, remainder taken from reference TRBV5-6 and TRBJ2-4, is DAGVTQSPTHLIKTRGQQVTLRCSPKSGHDTVSWYQQALGQGPQFIFQYYEEEERQRGNFPDRFSGHQFPNYSSELNVNALLLGDSALYLCASSTRQLAKNIQYFGAGTRLSVL.

This clonotype was counted a few times. The chain combines TRBV29-1 with TRBJ2-1; no reliable D call. V gave up 7 bases and J gave up 0 bases, with 10 bases separating them. CDR1 and CDR2 from the germline V gene are SQVTM and ANQGSEA. This CDR3 contains 13 residues. The CDR3 reads CSGWPSSYNEQFF. CDR3 nucleotides: TGCAGCGGTTGGCCGAGCTCCTACAATGAGCAGTTCTTC.

The chain couples TRBV20-1 to TRBJ1-2; D is unclear. The CDR3 spans 14 residues. The germline V gene encodes CDR1 DFQATT and CDR2 SNEGSKA (reference sequence). Deletions cut 2 bases from V and 2 bases from J, with 12 bases between. CDR3 coding DNA: TGCAGTGCTAGACAGCAATCTTTGAACTATGGCTACACCTTC. This encodes CSARQQSLNYGYTF.

This chain links TRBV19 with TRBJ1-6; unclear D gene. This CDR3 is 15 amino acids long. Between the trimmed V and J ends, which lost 9 bases and 0 bases, there was a span of 12 bases. In germline, CDR1 is LNHDA, CDR2 SQIVND (reference sequence). The CDR3 loop is CASSSSGSYNSPLHF. The CDR3 bases are TGTGCCAGCTCCTCTTCGGGCTCCTATAATTCACCCCTCCACTTT.

Turning to this clonotype: Germline and junction disagree at one end, which may indicate a read error. The chain joins TRBV11-2 to TRBJ2-7; 12 bases are a match to TRBD2. The germline V gene encodes CDR1 SGHAT and CDR2 FQNNGV. The CDR3 is made up of 21 amino acids. DNA for the CDR3: TGCGCCAGCAGCTTCCTCTCCCAGCCCCTAGCGGGAGGGCCCCAGTACAATGAGCGGTACTTC. Amino acids: CASSFLSQPLAGGPQYNERYF.

The sample holds many counts of this clonotype. The V gene is TRBV7-2, the J gene TRBJ2-7; D uncertain. Germline V gene data show CDR1 as SGHTA and CDR2 as FQGNSA. Between the trimmed V and J ends, which lost 1 base and 0 bases, there was a span of 7 bases. CDR3 size: 14 residues. The CDR3 nucleotides are TGTGCCAGCAGCTTAGGTACTAACTCCTACGAGCAGTACTTC. The encoded protein is CASSLGTNSYEQYF.

This clonotype was picked up a small number of times. V is TRBV20-1 and J is TRBJ1-1; D might be TRBD1 (5 bases). The CDR3 is 14 residues long. In germline, CDR1 is DFQATT, CDR2 SNEGSKA (reference sequence). Deletions cut 0 bases from V and 6 bases from J, with 14 bases between. CDR3 in DNA: TGCAGTGCTAGAGATTCATCAGGGTTGCCTGAAGCTTTCTTT. Its translation is CSARDSSGLPEAFF.

This CDR3 reads CASSPHGAHNEQFF. In DNA form, the CDR3 reads TGTGCCAGCAGTCCTCATGGGGCGCACAATGAGCAGTTCTTC. This sequence joins TRBV28 and TRBJ2-1, with D maybe TRBD1 (5 bases). CDR3 length: 14 amino acids. Trimming removed 5 bases at V and 5 bases at J, with 13 bases between. CDR1 is MDHEN, CDR2 SYDVKM, per germline.

In its sample, this clonotype was seen a few times. V usage is TRBV6-1 and J usage is TRBJ2-7; 12 nucleotides match TRBD2. J lost 6 bases, V lost 6 bases, and 18 bases had no gene match. This CDR3 is built from 18 residues. The germline V gene encodes CDR1 MNHNS and CDR2 SASEGT. The CDR3, as DNA: TGTGCCAGCAGCCAACTCCTTGCCGGGACTAGCGGGCACTCCGAGCAGTACTTC. Protein sequence: CASSQLLAGTSGHSEQYF.

This clonotype was seen a few times. This chain links TRBV7-2 with TRBJ2-3, with a possible D match to TRBD1 (6 bases). Germline V lookup: CDR1 SGHTA, CDR2 FQGNSA. The CDR3 totals 18 residues. V lost 1 base, J lost 5 bases, and 22 bases lay in between. DNA for the CDR3: TGTGCCAGCAGCTTAGTCCTGTCGGGGCTTGTAGGGGGAGATACGCAGTATTTT. It yields the protein CASSLVLSGLVGGDTQYF.